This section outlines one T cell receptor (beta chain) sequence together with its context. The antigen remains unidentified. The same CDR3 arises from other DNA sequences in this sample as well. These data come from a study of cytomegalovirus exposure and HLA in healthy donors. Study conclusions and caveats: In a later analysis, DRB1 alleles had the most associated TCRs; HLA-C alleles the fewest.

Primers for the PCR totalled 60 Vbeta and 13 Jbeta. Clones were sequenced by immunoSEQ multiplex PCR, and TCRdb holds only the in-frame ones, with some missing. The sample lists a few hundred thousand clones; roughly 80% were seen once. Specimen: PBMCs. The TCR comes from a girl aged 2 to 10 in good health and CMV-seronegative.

This CDR3 is CASSARLAGSYEQYF. The CDR3 DNA reads TGTGCCAGCAGTGCCCGACTAGCGGGATCCTACGAGCAGTACTTC. The gene calls are TRBV6-1 and TRBJ2-7; 11 nucleotides agree with TRBD2. CDR1 is MNHNS and CDR2 is SASEGT in the germline V gene. V trimming: 4 bases; J trimming: 1 base; junction bases outside the gene matches: 3. The CDR3 spans 15 residues.